The rows below give T cell receptor beta chains drawn from one sample of a study of control samples from healthy donors and cancer patients. Assay: immunoSEQ multiplex PCR; the TCRdb copy retains only in-frame clones and omits some. Among under 20,000 clones listed, about four fifths were seen once. Sequenced input: PBMCs. The source of these receptors is a man older than 75 with head and neck cancer. Both conserved end residues are part of each CDR3. The order of the fields is J gene, D gene, V gene, CDR3 protein. The D gene is left open where the match is weak.

J: TRBJ2-7; D: NA; V: TRBV7-9; CDR3: CASSRIQGQGEQYF
J: TRBJ2-1; D: NA; V: TRBV5-1; CDR3: CASRGASSYNEQFF
J: TRBJ1-2; D: NA; V: TRBV19; CDR3: CASHKSGGLSYGYTF
J: TRBJ2-5; D: NA; V: TRBV15; CDR3: CATSGPMGRPGETQYF
J: TRBJ2-7; D: NA; V: TRBV27; CDR3: CASSLSRGPPYEQYF
J: TRBJ1-2; D: TRBD1; V: TRBV5-1; CDR3: CASSWGTGTDGYTF
J: TRBJ2-1; D: TRBD2; V: TRBV6-4; CDR3: CAIPGLAGGDNNEQFF
J: TRBJ1-4; D: NA; V: TRBV7-3; CDR3: CASSLSGDRATNEKLFF
J: TRBJ2-3; D: TRBD2; V: TRBV7-2; CDR3: CASTSGRRAGEDTQYF
J: TRBJ1-6; D: NA; V: TRBV12-3/TRBV12-4; CDR3: CASSRVSNSPLHF
J: TRBJ2-1; D: NA; V: TRBV7-9; CDR3: CASSEGSYNEQFF
J: TRBJ1-1; D: NA; V: TRBV3-1/TRBV3-2; CDR3: CASSHPPVGDTEAFF